The clone carrying this T cell receptor beta chain was counted a single time. This CDR3 comprises 15 residues. V trimming: 5 bases; J trimming: 3 bases; junction bases outside the gene matches: 6. The germline CDR1 and CDR2 sequences are LNHDA and SQIVND (reference sequence). The protocol was immunoSEQ multiplex PCR, while the TCRdb copy is restricted to in-frame clones and leaves out a portion. The data contain 200,000 to 250,000 clones, about 90% of them singletons. These data are taken from a study of blood T cell repertoires in COVID-19. The sequence came from a man aged 25 to 40 with COVID-19, enrolled during active disease. The rearrangement links TRBV19 to TRBJ2-7; TRBD1 matches 11 bases. Material: peripheral blood. The CDR3 sequence: CASSRDRGTGYEQYF. Written as DNA, the CDR3 is TGTGCCAGTAGTCGGGACAGGGGGACGGGCTACGAGCAGTACTTC.